This T cell receptor beta chain was retrieved from a study of T-cell reconstitution after alpha-beta-depleted transplantation in children. The study's findings and limits: Some patients showed high day-60 TCRbeta diversity, which derived from surviving recipient T cells and thymic progenitors. The main origin of T-cell counts and diversity one year after transplant was newly produced T cells. At around two months after transplant, the alpha-beta T cells were reportedly derived from several hundred expanded clones that came from non-depleted graft cells.

Using unique molecular identifiers, the investigators prepared the TCRbeta library. TCRdb recomputed calls from the PCR reads with MiXCR, one row per CDR3 protein. The table lists 480,000 or so distinct CDR3 sequences, more than 9% of them singletons. This clonotype was seen a few times. Antigen unknown. V trimming: 5 bases; J trimming: 4 bases; junction bases outside the gene matches: 14. The CDR3 loop spans 15 amino acids. Germline V lookup: CDR1 DFQATT, CDR2 SNEGSKA (reference sequence). The chain recombines TRBV20-1 with TRBJ2-7, with 7 bases aligning to TRBD2. This sequence was found in a child aged 2-15 years with inherited bone marrow failure, due to receive a stem cell transplant. Sample: PBMCs, taken before TCRalphabeta/CD19-depleted stem cell transplant. CDR3 loop: CSAELFRAGEYEQYF. The CDR3 coding sequence is TGCAGTGCTGAGTTGTTCAGGGCGGGGGAATACGAGCAGTACTTC.